This T cell receptor beta chain was captured by sequencing in a study of shared clonotypes between healthy human individuals. Study information: Those who served as donors were two women and a few men between the ages of 18 and 49.

Germline values: CDR1 SNHLY, CDR2 FYNNEI. Between the trimmed V and J ends, which lost 6 bases and 6 bases, there was a span of 20 bases. The CDR3 runs to 15 residues. Naive CD4+ cells were CD45RA-selected; the remaining cells were memory. Study-level findings and limits: Though the depth was large, rarefaction showed that sorted-subset sequencing was incomplete.

Every subset had its genomic DNA shared out evenly among several immunoSEQ plates. Method: immunoSEQ multiplex PCR; TCRdb's copy keeps in-frame clones and lacks some. The sample lists over 1.4 million clones, more than 95% occurring once. A note on this clone: Its antigen is undetermined.

The TCR originated in a man aged 25-45 years in good health. The V call is TRBV2, the J call TRBJ1-2; perhaps TRBD1 as D (5 bases). Sequencing input: naive CD4+ T cells sorted from blood. Subset given: CD45RA+ positively selected. Written as DNA, the CDR3 is TGTGCCAGCAGGGGGACGGATAGATTTGTGGATGGCTACACCTTC. Its protein product is CASRGTDRFVDGYTF.